A single sample gave rise to the 25 T cell receptor beta chains below, sequenced in a study of OX40 agonist ivuxolimab in advanced cancers. The repertoire was sequenced with immunoSEQ multiplex PCR; TCRdb's copy has only in-frame clones and lacks some. The data show 55,000 to 60,000 clones, with approximately 86% seen just once and around 2.8% held by the top ten. Here the sequenced sample was CD4+ or CD8+ T cells sorted from blood, taken in a trial of the OX40 agonist ivuxolimab. These receptors were collected from an adult with an advanced solid tumor such as melanoma, head and neck, liver or kidney cancer.

The V call is TRBV11-3, the J call TRBJ2-3; D perhaps matches TRBD2 (6 bases). Trimming shortened V by 2 bases and J by 2 bases, and 11 bases separated the two germline ends. CDR1 SGHNT and CDR2 YENEEA come from the germline V gene. The CDR3 extends over 15 amino acids. The DNA of the CDR3 is TGTGCCAGCAGCTTAATCGGGACTGACACAGATACGCAGTATTTT. It is translated as CASSLIGTDTDTQYF.

The V and J genes are TRBV4-1 and TRBJ2-7; D is tentatively TRBD1 or TRBD2 (6 bases each). The CDR3 runs 14 residues. The germline CDR1 and CDR2 sequences are MGHRA and YSYEKL. V was trimmed by 2 bases and J by 2 bases, leaving 10 bases between them. The CDR3 bases are TGCGCCAGCAGCCAACCGGGGGCGACCTACGAGCAGTACTTC. Translated, it gives CASSQPGATYEQYF.

This clone was recorded only once. CDR3 loop: CASSYSSGVYEQYF. CDR3 nucleotides: TGTGCCAGCAGTTACTCTTCCGGGGTCTACGAGCAGTACTTC. The chain combines TRBV6-5 with TRBJ2-7; tentatively, D is TRBD2 (5 bases). V dropped 0 bases and J dropped 3 bases, with 9 bases sitting between them. The CDR3 is 14 amino acids. Germline CDR1 MNHEY, CDR2 SVGAGI.

The V and J genes are TRBV19 and TRBJ2-7, with D perhaps matching TRBD2 (6 bases). Deletions cut 6 bases from V and 0 bases from J, with 15 bases between. Germline loops: CDR1 LNHDA, CDR2 SQIVND (reference sequence). The CDR3 totals 15 residues. Here the CDR3 reads CASSQSGASSYEQYF. CDR3 in DNA: TGTGCCAGTAGCCAATCGGGAGCTTCCTCCTACGAGCAGTACTTC.

This rearrangement joins TRBV5-1 to TRBJ1-2, with TRBD1 matching over 9 bases. Germline lookup yields CDR1 SGHRS and CDR2 YFSETQ. The CDR3 runs to 15 residues. The J segment lost 2 bases and the V segment lost 3 bases, leaving 5 bases of the junction unmatched. CDR3 sequence reads: CASSSPGQGNYGYTF. CDR3 sequence (DNA): TGCGCCAGCAGCTCACCGGGACAGGGAAACTATGGCTACACCTTC.

V is TRBV7-6 and J is TRBJ1-1, with 10 bases matching TRBD1. The CDR3 runs to 14 residues. Germline values: CDR1 SGHVS, CDR2 FNYEAQ. The J segment lost 6 bases and the V segment lost 5 bases, leaving 6 bases of the junction unmatched. The DNA of the CDR3 is TGTGCCAGCAGCCTGGGACAGGGGTCGTCTGAAGCTTTCTTT. Its protein product is CASSLGQGSSEAFF.

This sequence joins TRBV7-3 and TRBJ2-7, with D hard to call. The CDR3 loop spans 14 amino acids. Trimming removed 2 bases at V and 2 bases at J, with 10 bases between. Germline assignment: CDR1 SGHTA and CDR2 FQGTGA. The CDR3 protein is CASSLPTEPYEQYF. The CDR3 DNA reads as TGTGCCAGCAGCTTACCCACGGAACCCTACGAGCAGTACTTC.

On this clone: Other DNA sequences within the sample encode an identical CDR3. The CDR3, as DNA: TGTGCCAGCAGCTCTGAAGGGCAGGGTGAGACCCAGTACTTC. Encoded protein: CASSSEGQGETQYF. V and J are TRBV5-4 and TRBJ2-5, with a possible D match to TRBD1 (5 bases). Germline assignment: CDR1 SGHNT and CDR2 YYREEE (reference sequence). This CDR3 has 14 residues. The V end was cut by 3 bases, the J end by 5 bases, with 14 bases between.

The CDR3: CASGDPGPRTDTQYF. In DNA, the CDR3 is TGTGCCAGCGGGGACCCGGGACCTAGAACAGATACGCAGTATTTT. The chain is built from TRBV9 and TRBJ2-3; D is tentatively TRBD1 or TRBD2 (5 bases each). CDR1 is SGDLS, CDR2 YYNGEE, per germline. The ends were cut back, 7 bases at V and 3 bases at J, with 18 bases in the middle. CDR3 size: 15 residues. Full variable domain (remainder filled in from reference TRBV9 and TRBJ2-3): DSGVTQTPKHLITATGQRVTLRCSPRSGDLSVYWYQQSLDQGLQFLIQYYNGEERAKGNILERFSAQQFPDLHSELNLSSLELGDSALYFCASGDPGPRTDTQYFGPGTRLTVL.

The V and J genes are TRBV11-3 and TRBJ2-1, with 7 bases lining up with TRBD2. From germline, CDR1 is SGHNT and CDR2 YENEEA. The J segment lost 3 bases and the V segment lost 10 bases, leaving 12 bases of the junction unmatched. The CDR3 has 15 residues. DNA of the CDR3: TGTGCCACCTCTCCTAAGCGGGGCCTCTACAATGAGCAGTTCTTC. Residues: CATSPKRGLYNEQFF.

This chain links TRBV5-4 with TRBJ1-2; no firm D call. Per the germline V gene, CDR1 is SGHNT and CDR2 is YYREEE (reference sequence). Trimming shortened V by 5 bases and J by 7 bases, and 21 bases separated the two germline ends. The CDR3 contains 15 residues. CDR3 sequence (DNA): TGTGCCAGCAGGGACTCGAGAAGGCTATCCGGTGGCTACACCTTC. Translated, it gives CASRDSRRLSGGYTF.

The chain has TRBV29-1 and TRBJ2-1, with D unclear. CDR1 is SQVTM and CDR2 is ANQGSEA in the germline V gene. There are 13 residues in the CDR3. The germline V and J ends were trimmed by 5 bases and 6 bases, with 14 bases remaining between them. The CDR3: CSVSSTGSNEQFF. The CDR3 DNA follows: TGCAGCGTTTCCAGCACCGGGTCCAATGAGCAGTTCTTC.

The CDR3: CASSRSRGGTYEQYF. Here the CDR3 DNA reads TGCGCCAGCAGCCGAAGCAGGGGGGGGACCTACGAGCAGTACTTC. The chain uses TRBV4-3 and TRBJ2-7; the D call may be TRBD1 or TRBD2 (7 bases each). In germline, CDR1 is LGHNA, CDR2 YSLEER. Trimming took 4 bases from V and 2 from J, leaving 15 bases between them. This CDR3 region has 15 residues.

This rearrangement joins TRBV19 to TRBJ2-7; D might be TRBD2 (6 bases). V lost 3 bases, J lost 9 bases, and 12 bases lay in between. The CDR3 sequence is 12 residues long. CDR1 and CDR2 (germline): LNHDA, SQIVND (reference sequence). CDR3 residues: CASSIPGVPQYF. The CDR3 DNA follows: TGTGCCAGTAGTATTCCGGGAGTCCCGCAGTACTTC.

J is TRBJ2-5 and V is TRBV6-5, with D uncertain. The CDR3 covers 12 residues. The V gene lost 4 bases and the J gene lost 0 bases, with 3 bases spanning the gap. In germline, CDR1 is MNHEY, CDR2 SVGAGI. Here the CDR3 reads CASSSHQETQYF. The CDR3 nucleotides read TGTGCCAGCAGTTCCCACCAAGAGACCCAGTACTTC.

This rearrangement joins TRBV19 to TRBJ2-7; possibly TRBD2 for D (5 bases). Between the trimmed V and J ends, which lost 6 bases and 1 base, there was a span of 16 bases. Germline assignment: CDR1 LNHDA and CDR2 SQIVND (reference sequence). This CDR3 contains 15 residues. The CDR3 sequence is CASSNSDRGSYEQYF. CDR3 nucleotide sequence: TGTGCCAGTAGCAACAGCGATCGGGGATCCTACGAGCAGTACTTC.

This chain joins TRBV10-3 and TRBJ1-5; no clear D gene. Per germline, CDR1 ENHRY and CDR2 SYGVKD. With 0 bases removed from V and 4 bases from J, the gap between germline ends came to 16 bases. The CDR3 has 17 residues. The CDR3 region is CAISESIGGGRNQPQHF. Here the CDR3 DNA reads TGTGCCATCAGTGAGTCTATAGGTGGAGGAAGAAATCAGCCCCAGCATTTT.

The CDR3 DNA sequence: TGTGCCAGTAGTTCCCGGTCCTTCTCCTACGAGCAGTACTTC. Translated: CASSSRSFSYEQYF. The J gene is TRBJ2-5, the V gene TRBV19; D ambiguous. Gene TRBJ2-7 matches the end of the DNA better, so the J call may be wrong. This CDR3 has 14 amino acids. Germline V lookup: CDR1 LNHDA, CDR2 SQIVND (reference sequence).

This clone was observed a few times. The chain joins TRBV30 to TRBJ1-1; D gene uncertain. Trimming removed 4 bases from V and 11 bases from J, with 20 bases in between. Germline V gene data show CDR1 as GTSNPN and CDR2 as SVGIG (reference sequence). The length of the CDR3 is 13 residues. The chain's CDR3 is CAWNYREGGGAFF. Here the CDR3 DNA reads TGTGCCTGGAATTACCGAGAAGGTGGAGGGGCTTTCTTT. The complete variable domain, with remaining parts taken from reference TRBV30 and TRBJ1-1, reads SQTIHQWPATLVQPVGSPLSLECTVEGTSNPNLYWYRQAAGRGLQLLFYSVGIGQISSEVPQNLSASRPQDRQFILSSKKLLLSDSGFYLCAWNYREGGGAFFGQGTRLTVV.

The rearrangement links TRBV19 to TRBJ2-7, with D possibly being TRBD2 (6 bases). CDR3 size: 17 residues. CDR1 and CDR2 (germline): LNHDA, SQIVND (reference sequence). V was shortened by 3 bases and J by 0 bases, with 18 bases between the two germline ends. CDR3 sequence reads: CASSIIPARGASYEQYF. The CDR3 DNA sequence: TGTGCCAGTAGTATCATCCCGGCGCGCGGGGCCTCCTACGAGCAGTACTTC.

Written as DNA, the CDR3 is TGTGCCAGCAGCTCCGGGACGCGGGGGGCTTTCTTT. Protein: CASSSGTRGAFF. This rearrangement joins TRBV7-2 to TRBJ1-1; maybe TRBD1 (5 bases). The CDR3 is made up of 12 amino acids. The ends were cut back, 4 bases at V and 11 bases at J, with 14 bases in the middle. CDR1 and CDR2 (germline): SGHTA, FQGNSA.

V gene TRBV4-1 combines with J gene TRBJ2-2, with 8 bases matching TRBD2. The CDR3 contains 18 residues. CDR1 is MGHRA, CDR2 YSYEKL, per germline. V trimming: 4 bases; J trimming: 3 bases; junction bases outside the gene matches: 13. The CDR3 DNA sequence: TGCGCCAGCAGCCCCCCAGCGGGGGTCGCCGAGGACACCGGGGAGCTGTTTTTT. It translates to CASSPPAGVAEDTGELFF.

The chain links TRBV29-1 to TRBJ2-1; 13 positions agree with TRBD2. In germline, CDR1 is SQVTM, CDR2 ANQGSEA. The CDR3 extends over 15 amino acids. V dropped 4 bases and J dropped 2; count of bases not matched to a gene: 2. In DNA, the CDR3 is TGCAGCGTTGGGGGACTAGCGGGACCCTACAATGAGCAGTTCTTC. It specifies CSVGGLAGPYNEQFF.

The V call is TRBV4-1, the J call TRBJ2-7, with 9 nucleotides matching TRBD2. Germline CDR1 is MGHRA and CDR2 is YSYEKL. The CDR3 is 17 residues long. Trimming removed 5 bases from V and 0 bases from J; junction bases left unmatched: 11. The CDR3 protein is CASSLGLAGGSSYEQYF. The DNA for the CDR3 is TGCGCCAGCAGCTTGGGCCTGGCGGGGGGGAGCTCCTACGAGCAGTACTTC.

This clone was observed a single time. This sequence joins TRBV2 and TRBJ2-3, with TRBD2 matching 15 bases. The CDR3 is 16 amino acids. Germline V CDR1 and CDR2: SNHLY, FYNNEI. The ends lost 4 bases at V and 4 bases at J; junction bases unmatched: 3. CDR3 DNA sequence: TGTGCCAGCAGTGGGGGACTAGCGGGAGGACCAGATACGCAGTATTTT. Amino acids: CASSGGLAGGPDTQYF. The full variable domain, its missing parts supplied by reference TRBV2 and TRBJ2-3, is EPEVTQTPSHQVTQMGQEVILRCVPISNHLYFYWYRQILGQKVEFLVSFYNNEISEKSEIFDDQFSVERPDGSNFTLKIRSTKLEDSAMYFCASSGGLAGGPDTQYFGPGTRLTVL.